Following are 7 T cell receptor beta chains from one sample sequenced in a study of cytomegalovirus exposure and HLA in healthy donors. Amplification used 60 Vbeta primers and 13 Jbeta primers. Repertoires were generated with immunoSEQ multiplex PCR, while TCRdb's copy carries only in-frame clones and drops some. This table holds around 130,000 clones, approximately 80% found once. The material sequenced was PBMCs. These receptors were collected from a woman aged 40 to 50 in good health and CMV-seropositive.

This clone was counted only a few times. The genes are TRBV5-1 and TRBJ2-1; TRBD2 might be the D (6 bases). The CDR3 consists of 13 residues. V was cut by 4 bases and J by 8 bases, with 13 bases left in between. Germline V lookup: CDR1 SGHRS, CDR2 YFSETQ. The CDR3 loop is CASSPGGWHEQFF. The CDR3 DNA is TGCGCCAGCAGCCCTGGGGGGTGGCATGAGCAGTTCTTC.

The chain carries TRBV29-1 and TRBJ1-5; maybe TRBD1 (5 bases). CDR1 SQVTM and CDR2 ANQGSEA come from the germline V gene. The V gene lost 5 bases and the J gene lost 2 bases, with 10 bases spanning the gap. The length of the CDR3 is 13 residues. Written as DNA, the CDR3 is TGCAGCGTTCGGGGGATAGGCAATCAGCCCCAGCATTTT. Translating gives CSVRGIGNQPQHF.

The chain combines TRBV19 with TRBJ2-5; 10 bases match TRBD2. The CDR3 consists of 16 residues. With 3 bases clipped from V and 1 base from J, the junction kept 5 bases outside the gene matches. CDR1 is LNHDA, CDR2 SQIVND, per germline (reference sequence). DNA of the CDR3: TGTGCCAGTAGTATTAAAGCTAGCGGGGGCCAAGAGACCCAGTACTTC. Translating it yields CASSIKASGGQETQYF.

This clone was seen just once. The genes are TRBV10-2 and TRBJ1-2; TRBD1 matches 7 bases. The CDR3 loop spans 16 amino acids. With 3 bases clipped from V and 3 bases from J, the junction kept 10 bases outside the gene matches. Germline CDR1 and CDR2: WSHSY and SAAADI. Written as DNA, the CDR3 is TGCGCCAGCAGTGATGCGGCAGGGGGTATGGACTATGGCTACACCTTC. Protein product: CASSDAAGGMDYGYTF.

This chain links TRBV13 with TRBJ1-1; the D gene is possibly TRBD1 (5 bases). This CDR3 is 14 amino acids long. Germline lookup yields CDR1 PRHDT and CDR2 FYEKMQ (reference sequence). Trimming took 8 bases from V and 0 from J, leaving 13 bases between them. The CDR3 DNA follows: TGTGCCAGCCAAGAAGGGACTATGAACACTGAAGCTTTCTTT. It translates to CASQEGTMNTEAFF.

The chain recombines TRBV6-1 with TRBJ1-5; 8 bases line up with TRBD1. Germline CDR1 and CDR2: MNHNS and SASEGT. Losses at the gene ends were 1 base for V and 4 bases for J; bases not matched to a gene: 0. The CDR3 consists of 14 residues. CDR3 sequence (DNA): TGTGCCAGCAGTGAAGGGACAGGGAATCAGCCCCAGCATTTT. Protein: CASSEGTGNQPQHF.

The genes are TRBV27 and TRBJ2-3; TRBD1 might be the D (6 bases). V was trimmed by 8 bases and J by 5 bases, leaving 23 bases between them. CDR1 is MNHEY, CDR2 SMNVEV, per germline (reference sequence). This CDR3 contains 16 residues. This CDR3 is CASSGPTSGVIDTQYF. In DNA form, the CDR3 reads TGTGCCAGCTCCGGCCCCACTTCAGGGGTCATAGATACGCAGTATTTT.